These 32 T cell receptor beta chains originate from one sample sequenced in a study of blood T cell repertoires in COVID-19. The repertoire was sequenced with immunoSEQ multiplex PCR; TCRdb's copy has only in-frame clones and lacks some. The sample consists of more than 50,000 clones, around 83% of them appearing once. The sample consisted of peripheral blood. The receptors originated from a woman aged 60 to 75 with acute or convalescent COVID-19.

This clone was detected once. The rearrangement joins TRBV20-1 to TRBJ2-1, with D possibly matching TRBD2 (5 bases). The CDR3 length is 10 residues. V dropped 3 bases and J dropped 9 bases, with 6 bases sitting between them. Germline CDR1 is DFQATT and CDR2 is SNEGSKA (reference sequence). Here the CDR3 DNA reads TGCAGTGCTAGTCGGGGTGAGCAGTTCTTC. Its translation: CSASRGEQFF.

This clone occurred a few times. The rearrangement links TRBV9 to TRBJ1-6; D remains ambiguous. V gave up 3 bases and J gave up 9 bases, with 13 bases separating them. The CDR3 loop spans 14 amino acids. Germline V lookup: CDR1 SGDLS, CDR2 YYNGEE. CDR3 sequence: CASSAPSPGSPLHF. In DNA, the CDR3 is TGTGCCAGCAGCGCTCCCTCACCCGGTTCACCCCTCCACTTT.

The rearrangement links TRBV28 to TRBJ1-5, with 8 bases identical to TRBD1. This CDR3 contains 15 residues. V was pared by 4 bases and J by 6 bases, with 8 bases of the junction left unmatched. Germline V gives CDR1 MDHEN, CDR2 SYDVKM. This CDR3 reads CASSSQQGGSQPQHF. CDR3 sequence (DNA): TGTGCCAGCAGTTCACAACAGGGGGGGAGTCAGCCCCAGCATTTT.

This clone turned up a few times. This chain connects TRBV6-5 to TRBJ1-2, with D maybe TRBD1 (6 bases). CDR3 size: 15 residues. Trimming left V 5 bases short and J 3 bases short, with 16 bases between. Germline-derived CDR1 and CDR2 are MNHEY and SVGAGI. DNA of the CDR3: TGTGCCAGCAGTCCCGGGACAACCAATGACTATGGCTACACCTTC. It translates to CASSPGTTNDYGYTF.

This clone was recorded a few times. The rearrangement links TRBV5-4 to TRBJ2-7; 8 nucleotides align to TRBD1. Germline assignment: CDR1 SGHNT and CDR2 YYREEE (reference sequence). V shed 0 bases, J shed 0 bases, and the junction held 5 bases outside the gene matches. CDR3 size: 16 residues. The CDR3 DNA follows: TGTGCCAGCAGCTTGGCGATGACAGGGGTCTCCTACGAGCAGTACTTC. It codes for CASSLAMTGVSYEQYF. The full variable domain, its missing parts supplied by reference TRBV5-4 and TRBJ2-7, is ETGVTQSPTHLIKTRGQQVTLRCSSQSGHNTVSWYQQALGQGPQFIFQYYREEENGRGNFPPRFSGLQFPNYSSELNVNALELDDSALYLCASSLAMTGVSYEQYFGPGTRLTVT.

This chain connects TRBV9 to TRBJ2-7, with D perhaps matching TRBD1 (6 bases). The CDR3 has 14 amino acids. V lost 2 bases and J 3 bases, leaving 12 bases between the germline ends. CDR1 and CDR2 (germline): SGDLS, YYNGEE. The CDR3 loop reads CASSVLQGSYEQYF. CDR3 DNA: TGTGCCAGCAGCGTTTTACAGGGTAGCTACGAGCAGTACTTC.

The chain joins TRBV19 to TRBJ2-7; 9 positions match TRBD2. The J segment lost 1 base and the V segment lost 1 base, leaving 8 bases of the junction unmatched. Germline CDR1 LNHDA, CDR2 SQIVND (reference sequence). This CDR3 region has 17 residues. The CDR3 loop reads CASSIGPGLAFSYEQYF. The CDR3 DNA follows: TGTGCCAGTAGTATAGGACCGGGACTAGCCTTTTCCTACGAGCAGTACTTC.

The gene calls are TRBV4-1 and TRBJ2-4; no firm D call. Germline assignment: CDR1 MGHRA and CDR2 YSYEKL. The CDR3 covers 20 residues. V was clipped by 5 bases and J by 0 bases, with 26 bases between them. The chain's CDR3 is CASSSQEFTETRLAKNIQYF. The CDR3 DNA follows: TGCGCCAGCAGCTCACAAGAATTTACGGAAACACGACTAGCCAAAAACATTCAGTACTTC.

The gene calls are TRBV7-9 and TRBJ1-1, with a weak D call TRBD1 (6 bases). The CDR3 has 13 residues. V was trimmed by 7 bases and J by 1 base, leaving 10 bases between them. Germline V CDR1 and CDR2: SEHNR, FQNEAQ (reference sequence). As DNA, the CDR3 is TGTGCCAGCAAGACACAGGGGAACACTGAAGCTTTCTTT. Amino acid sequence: CASKTQGNTEAFF.

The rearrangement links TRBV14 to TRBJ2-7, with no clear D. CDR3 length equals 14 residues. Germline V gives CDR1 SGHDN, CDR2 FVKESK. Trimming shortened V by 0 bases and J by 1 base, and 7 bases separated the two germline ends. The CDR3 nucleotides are TGTGCCAGCAGCCAAGATCTGGCTTCCTACGAGCAGTACTTC. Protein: CASSQDLASYEQYF.

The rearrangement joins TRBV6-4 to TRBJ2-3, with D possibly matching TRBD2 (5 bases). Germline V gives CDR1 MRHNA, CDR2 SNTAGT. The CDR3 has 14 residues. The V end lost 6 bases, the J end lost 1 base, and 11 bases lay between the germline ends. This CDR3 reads CASSKNGGTDTQYF. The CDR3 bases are TGTGCCAGCAGCAAAAACGGGGGCACAGATACGCAGTATTTT.

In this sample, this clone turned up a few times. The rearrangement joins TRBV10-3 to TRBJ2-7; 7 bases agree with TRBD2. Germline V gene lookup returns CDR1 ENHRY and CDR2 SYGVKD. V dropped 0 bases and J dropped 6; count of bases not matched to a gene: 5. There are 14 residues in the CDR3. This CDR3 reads CAISESGQRGEQYF. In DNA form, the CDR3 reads TGTGCCATCAGTGAGTCGGGCCAGCGGGGCGAGCAGTACTTC.

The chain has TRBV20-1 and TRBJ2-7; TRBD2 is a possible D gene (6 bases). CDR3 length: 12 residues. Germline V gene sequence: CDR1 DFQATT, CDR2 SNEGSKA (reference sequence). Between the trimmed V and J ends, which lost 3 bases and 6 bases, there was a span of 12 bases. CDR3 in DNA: TGCAGTGCTAGTCGGGAGCAGGGCGAGCAGTACTTC. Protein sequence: CSASREQGEQYF.

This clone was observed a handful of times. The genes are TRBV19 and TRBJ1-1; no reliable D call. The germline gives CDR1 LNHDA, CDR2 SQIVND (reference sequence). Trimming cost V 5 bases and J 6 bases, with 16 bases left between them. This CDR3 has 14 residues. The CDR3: CASSRGWSNAEAFF. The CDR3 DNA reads TGTGCCAGTAGTCGGGGTTGGTCGAATGCTGAAGCTTTCTTT.

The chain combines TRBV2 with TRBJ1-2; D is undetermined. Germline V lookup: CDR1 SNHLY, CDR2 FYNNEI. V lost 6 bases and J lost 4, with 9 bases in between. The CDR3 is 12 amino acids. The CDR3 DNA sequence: TGTGCCAGCAGACTAGATCTCTATGGCTACACCTTC. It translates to CASRLDLYGYTF.

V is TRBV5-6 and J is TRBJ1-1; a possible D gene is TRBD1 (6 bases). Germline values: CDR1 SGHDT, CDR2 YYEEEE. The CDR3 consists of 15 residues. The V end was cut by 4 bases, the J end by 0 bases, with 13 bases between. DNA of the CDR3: TGTGCCAGCAGCCGAGGGTACAGGGTGAACACTGAAGCTTTCTTT. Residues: CASSRGYRVNTEAFF.

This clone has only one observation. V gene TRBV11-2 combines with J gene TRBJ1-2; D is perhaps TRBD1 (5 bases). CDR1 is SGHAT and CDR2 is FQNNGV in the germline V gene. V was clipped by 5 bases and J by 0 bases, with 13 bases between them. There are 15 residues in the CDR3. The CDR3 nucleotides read TGTGCCAGCAGCCTTCAGGGTCAAGCTAACTATGGCTACACCTTC. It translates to CASSLQGQANYGYTF.

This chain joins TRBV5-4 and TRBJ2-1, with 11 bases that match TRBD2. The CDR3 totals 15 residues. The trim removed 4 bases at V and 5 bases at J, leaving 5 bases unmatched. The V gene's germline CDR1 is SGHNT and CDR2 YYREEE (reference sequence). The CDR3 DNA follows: TGTGCCAGCAGCCCTGGGACTAGCGGACACAATGAGCAGTTCTTC. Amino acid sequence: CASSPGTSGHNEQFF.

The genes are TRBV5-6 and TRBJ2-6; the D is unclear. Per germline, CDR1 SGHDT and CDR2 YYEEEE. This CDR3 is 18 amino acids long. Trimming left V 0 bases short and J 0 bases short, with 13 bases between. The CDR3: CASSLVSQVRSGANVLTF. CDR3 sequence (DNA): TGTGCCAGCAGCTTGGTGAGTCAGGTCCGCTCTGGGGCCAACGTCCTGACTTTC.

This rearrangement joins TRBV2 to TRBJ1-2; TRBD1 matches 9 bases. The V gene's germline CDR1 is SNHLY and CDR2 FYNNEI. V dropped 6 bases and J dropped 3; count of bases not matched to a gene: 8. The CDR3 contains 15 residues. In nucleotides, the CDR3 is TGTGCCAGCAGCGACCAGACAGGGGGGGACTATGGCTACACCTTC. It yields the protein CASSDQTGGDYGYTF.

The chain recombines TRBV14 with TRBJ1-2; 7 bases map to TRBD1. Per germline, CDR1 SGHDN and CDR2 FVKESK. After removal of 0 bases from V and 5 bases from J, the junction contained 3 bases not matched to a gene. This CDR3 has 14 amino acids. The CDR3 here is CASSQDNRGYGYTF. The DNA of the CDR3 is TGTGCCAGCAGCCAAGATAACAGGGGATATGGCTACACCTTC.

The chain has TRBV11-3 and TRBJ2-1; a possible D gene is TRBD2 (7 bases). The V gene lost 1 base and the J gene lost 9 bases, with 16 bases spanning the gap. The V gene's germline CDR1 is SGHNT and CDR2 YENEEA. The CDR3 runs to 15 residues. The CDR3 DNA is TGTGCCAGCAGCTTAGTCCCTAGCGGAGGGGGTGAGCAGTTCTTC. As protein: CASSLVPSGGGEQFF.

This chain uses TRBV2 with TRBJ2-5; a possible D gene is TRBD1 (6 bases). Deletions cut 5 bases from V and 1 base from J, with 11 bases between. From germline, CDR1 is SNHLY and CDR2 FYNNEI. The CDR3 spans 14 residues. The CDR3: CASSRDRFQETQYF. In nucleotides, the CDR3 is TGTGCCAGCAGTCGAGACAGGTTCCAAGAGACCCAGTACTTC.

CDR3 sequence: CASSKTAAGPMNTIYF. The CDR3 coding sequence is TGTGCCAGCTCTAAGACAGCCGCCGGTCCAATGAACACCATATATTTT. V usage is TRBV18 and J usage is TRBJ1-3, with D perhaps TRBD1 (5 bases). Germline assignment: CDR1 KGHSH and CDR2 LQKENI. The CDR3 is 16 residues long. Trimming cost V 6 bases and J 7 bases, with 22 bases left between them.

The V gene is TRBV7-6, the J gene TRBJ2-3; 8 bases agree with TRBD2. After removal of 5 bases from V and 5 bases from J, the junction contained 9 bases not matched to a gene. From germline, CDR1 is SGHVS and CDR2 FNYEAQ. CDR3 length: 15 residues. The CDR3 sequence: CASSPSTSVRDTQYF. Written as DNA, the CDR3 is TGTGCCAGCAGCCCCTCGACTAGCGTGAGAGATACGCAGTATTTT.

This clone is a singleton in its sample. The CDR3 DNA follows: TGTGCCAGCAGTTACCGTGCGGCTAGCACAGATACGCAGTATTTT. Translation: CASSYRAASTDTQYF. The V call is TRBV6-5, the J call TRBJ2-3, with D hard to call. Germline V gene sequence: CDR1 MNHEY, CDR2 SVGAGI. V shed 2 bases and J shed 0 bases, with 9 bases lying between them. This CDR3 is built from 15 residues.

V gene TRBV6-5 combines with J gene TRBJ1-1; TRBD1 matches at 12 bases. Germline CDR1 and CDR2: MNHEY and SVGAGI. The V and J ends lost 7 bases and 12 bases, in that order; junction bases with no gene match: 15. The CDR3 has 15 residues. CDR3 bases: TGTGCCAGCAAGGGACTCGGGACAGGGGGCGAAGGGACTTTCTTT. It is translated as CASKGLGTGGEGTFF.

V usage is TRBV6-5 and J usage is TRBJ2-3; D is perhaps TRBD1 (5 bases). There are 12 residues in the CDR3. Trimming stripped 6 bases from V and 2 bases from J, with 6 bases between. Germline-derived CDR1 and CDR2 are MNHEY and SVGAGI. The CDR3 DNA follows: TGTGCCAGCAGGACAGACACAGATACGCAGTATTTT. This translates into CASRTDTDTQYF.

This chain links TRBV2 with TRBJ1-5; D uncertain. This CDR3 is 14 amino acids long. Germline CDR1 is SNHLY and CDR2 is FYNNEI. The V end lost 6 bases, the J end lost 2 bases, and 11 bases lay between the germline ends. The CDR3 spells CASSVSYGNQPQHF. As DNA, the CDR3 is TGTGCCAGCAGCGTTTCCTACGGCAATCAGCCCCAGCATTTT.

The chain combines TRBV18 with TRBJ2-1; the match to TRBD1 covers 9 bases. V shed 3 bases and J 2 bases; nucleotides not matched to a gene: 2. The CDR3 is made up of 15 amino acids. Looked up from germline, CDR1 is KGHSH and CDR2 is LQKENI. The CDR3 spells CASSPGQGPYNEQFF. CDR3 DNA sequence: TGTGCCAGCTCACCGGGACAGGGCCCCTACAATGAGCAGTTCTTC. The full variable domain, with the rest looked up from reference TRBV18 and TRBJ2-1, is NAGVMQNPRHLVRRRGQEARLRCSPMKGHSHVYWYRQLPEEGLKFMVYLQKENIIDESGMPKERFSAEFPKEGPSILRIQQVVRGDSAAYFCASSPGQGPYNEQFFGPGTRLTVL.

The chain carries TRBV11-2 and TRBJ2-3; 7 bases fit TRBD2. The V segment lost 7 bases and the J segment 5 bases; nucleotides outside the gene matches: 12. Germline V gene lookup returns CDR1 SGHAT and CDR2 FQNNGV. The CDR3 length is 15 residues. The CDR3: CASTRGSGGGDTQYF. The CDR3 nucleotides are TGTGCCAGCACCCGGGGGTCGGGGGGAGGAGATACGCAGTATTTT.

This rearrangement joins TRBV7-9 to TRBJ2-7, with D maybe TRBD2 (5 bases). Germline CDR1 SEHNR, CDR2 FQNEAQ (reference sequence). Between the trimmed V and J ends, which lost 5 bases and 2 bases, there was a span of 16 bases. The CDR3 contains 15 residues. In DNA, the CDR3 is TGTGCCAGCAGCCCCGGGGTAGCGTCGACCTACGAGCAGTACTTC. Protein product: CASSPGVASTYEQYF.